This T cell receptor beta chain was recorded in a study of response to subunit inactivated influenza vaccine. General observations from the study: Every seasonal influenza vaccination brings in few new T cells, the authors suggested.

The CDR3 covers 13 residues. V lost 4 bases and J 5 bases, leaving 12 bases between the germline ends. Germline values: CDR1 SGHRS, CDR2 YFSETQ. This clonotype was recorded a few times. Its matching antigen is unknown. TCRdb re-analysed the RT-PCR reads in MiXCR, keeping a single row per CDR3 protein. The table shows 800,000 to 1,000,000 distinct CDR3 sequences, with about 20% occurring only once. The receptor was isolated from a man aged 50 or older who received an inactivated influenza vaccine. The source material was PBMCs from blood, sampled more than 4 days after vaccination. This chain connects TRBV5-1 to TRBJ1-1; D remains ambiguous. The DNA for the CDR3 is TGCGCCAGCAGCCCGAGGGTTCAGACTGAAGCTTTCTTT. Protein: CASSPRVQTEAFF. The variable domain in full, completed from reference TRBV5-1 and TRBJ1-1, reads KAGVTQTPRYLIKTRGQQVTLSCSPISGHRSVSWYQQTPGQGLQFLFEYFSETQRNKGNFPGRFSGRQFSNSRSEMNVSTLELGDSALYLCASSPRVQTEAFFGQGTRLTVV.